This entry lists 8 T cell receptor beta chains sequenced from one sample in a study of response to subunit inactivated influenza vaccine. TCRdb analysed the RT-PCR reads with MiXCR anew, one entry per CDR3 protein. The table includes approximately 500,000 distinct CDR3 sequences, roughly 13% detected once. Sequenced material: PBMCs from blood, taken 35 to 45 days after vaccination. Receptors were obtained from a middle-aged man who received an inactivated influenza vaccine.

The sample holds a few counts of this clonotype. This chain connects TRBV9 to TRBJ2-7, with D perhaps TRBD1 or TRBD2 (5 bases each). Germline lookup yields CDR1 SGDLS and CDR2 YYNGEE. Trimming shortened V by 4 bases and J by 1 base, and 15 bases separated the two germline ends. The CDR3 extends over 15 amino acids. The CDR3 sequence: CASSPREGSSYEQYF. DNA for the CDR3: TGTGCCAGCAGCCCCAGGGAAGGGAGTTCCTACGAGCAGTACTTC.

This rearrangement joins TRBV30 to TRBJ2-1; 11 bases are shared with TRBD2. The trim removed 4 bases at V and 2 bases at J, leaving 10 bases unmatched. Germline-derived CDR1 and CDR2 are GTSNPN and SVGIG (reference sequence). This CDR3 has 17 amino acids. In DNA form, the CDR3 reads TGTGCCTGGATAGAAACCGGGACTAGCGGAACCTACAATGAGCAGTTCTTC. This gives the protein CAWIETGTSGTYNEQFF.

In this sample, this clonotype turned up a few times. The chain carries TRBV7-2 and TRBJ2-1; TRBD2 aligns across 10 bases. From germline, CDR1 is SGHTA and CDR2 FQGNSA. The CDR3 sequence is 15 residues long. Trimming cost V 4 bases and J 3 bases; bases outside gene matches: 3. The DNA of the CDR3 is TGTGCCAGCAGCTCGGGACTAGCGTACTACAATGAGCAGTTCTTC. Translating gives CASSSGLAYYNEQFF.

This clonotype showed up just a few times. The rearrangement uses TRBV4-2 and TRBJ2-7; D may be TRBD1 or TRBD2 (5 bases each). The CDR3 has 16 residues. The V and J ends lost 0 bases and 3 bases respectively, with 15 bases between them. The germline CDR1 and CDR2 sequences are LGHNA and YNFKEQ. The CDR3 DNA reads TGTGCCAGCAGCCAAGATTGGGGGTCCCCTGTCTACGAGCAGTACTTC. Protein sequence: CASSQDWGSPVYEQYF.

This clonotype was recorded at least ten times. The chain is built from TRBV7-9 and TRBJ2-1, with a tentative D call TRBD2 (6 bases). Germline CDR1 SEHNR, CDR2 FQNEAQ (reference sequence). The CDR3 runs 14 residues. Trimming removed 5 bases from V and 12 bases from J, with 20 bases in between. The CDR3 DNA reads as TGTGCCAGCAGCCTTATCTCCCTCGGGGGATGGCAGTTCTTC. The encoded protein is CASSLISLGGWQFF.

The chain has TRBV11-2 and TRBJ2-3, with 14 positions matching TRBD2. V gave up 5 bases and J gave up 1 base; unmatched junction bases: 14. The CDR3 extends over 20 amino acids. Germline V gives CDR1 SGHAT, CDR2 FQNNGV. The CDR3 is CASSPRLAGGGRSGTDTQYF. CDR3 coding DNA: TGTGCCAGCAGCCCCCGACTAGCGGGAGGGGGTCGGTCGGGCACAGATACGCAGTATTTT.

The V call is TRBV7-2, the J call TRBJ2-3, with D uncertain. V gave up 3 bases and J gave up 7 bases, with 11 bases separating them. CDR1 is SGHTA, CDR2 FQGNSA, per germline. This CDR3 is 13 amino acids long. CDR3 DNA: TGTGCCAGCAGCTTGGGGTTCGAGTATACGCAGTATTTT. Translating it yields CASSLGFEYTQYF. Supplemented by reference TRBV7-2 and TRBJ2-3, the full variable domain reads GAGVSQSPSNKVTEKGKDVELRCDPISGHTALYWYRQSLGQGLEFLIYFQGNSAPDKSGLPSDRFSAERTGGSVSTLTIQRTQQEDSAVYLCASSLGFEYTQYFGPGTRLTVL.

This sequence joins TRBV28 and TRBJ2-7; TRBD2 aligns across 8 bases. Germline values: CDR1 MDHEN, CDR2 SYDVKM. The CDR3 sequence is 14 residues long. Unmatched junction bases numbered 5, after V lost 5 bases and J lost 2 bases. CDR3 DNA: TGTGCCAGCAGTCCGGAGCGGGAGACCTACGAGCAGTACTTC. Translation: CASSPERETYEQYF.